A selection of T cell receptor beta chains follows, all from one sample in a study of blood T cell repertoires in COVID-19. Sequenced by immunoSEQ multiplex PCR; TCRdb stores in-frame clones only, minus some. In the table there are about 400,000 clones, 80% to 90% of which are singletons. Sequencing input: peripheral blood. These receptors were taken from a man aged 40-49 years with acute or convalescent COVID-19. The CDR3 runs from the conserved cysteine through the conserved F or W. Each record gives: J gene, D gene, clone size, CDR3 length, V gene, CDR3 protein, CDR3 DNA. D genes are given only for firm matches. Clone size appears in some rows only: once, few, many, or a class for an expanded clone.

TRBJ1-4 - - 14 TRBV6-5 CASSTGATNEKLFF TGTGCCAGCAGTACAGGAGCAACTAATGAAAAACTGTTTTTT
TRBJ2-3 TRBD2 - 16 TRBV28 CASSPVAGGSTDTQYF TGTGCCAGCAGTCCGGTAGCGGGAGGGAGCACAGATACGCAGTATTTT
TRBJ2-7 TRBD1 few 16 TRBV3-1/TRBV3-2 CASSQDRLTGRHEQYF TGTGCCAGCAGCCAAGATAGGCTGACAGGGAGACACGAGCAGTACTTC
TRBJ1-5 - few 14 TRBV27 CASSFDGANQPQHF TGTGCCAGCAGTTTCGATGGGGCCAATCAGCCCCAGCATTTT
TRBJ2-1 TRBD2 - 15 TRBV20-1 CSASRGLAGVNEQFF TGCAGTGCTAGTCGAGGGCTAGCGGGAGTCAATGAGCAGTTCTTC
TRBJ1-3 - - 13 TRBV3-1/TRBV3-2 CASSPGAGNTIYF TGTGCCAGCAGCCCAGGGGCAGGAAACACCATATATTTT
TRBJ1-2 - - 12 TRBV2 CATRGNNWGYTF TGTGCCACCCGGGGTAACAATTGGGGCTACACCTTC
TRBJ1-3 - few 15 TRBV19 CASSVSTDSGNTIYF TGTGCCAGTAGTGTAAGCACAGACTCTGGAAACACCATATATTTT
TRBJ2-7 - - 11 TRBV27 CASSWADEQYF TGTGCCAGCAGTTGGGCCGACGAGCAGTACTTC
TRBJ1-6 TRBD1 - 15 TRBV4-1 CASSPRTGGGSPLHF TGCGCCAGCAGCCCCCGGACAGGGGGCGGATCACCCCTCCACTTT
TRBJ1-4 TRBD1 few 14 TRBV5-1 CASSLTGGNEKLFF TGCGCCAGCAGCTTGACAGGGGGCAATGAAAAACTGTTTTTT
TRBJ1-2 - - 13 TRBV6-5 CASRYQGYRGYTF TGTGCCAGCAGATATCAGGGGTACCGCGGCTACACCTTC
TRBJ2-1 TRBD1 once 16 TRBV5-4 CASSLAYRGLNNEQFF TGTGCCAGCAGCTTGGCCTACAGGGGGCTTAACAATGAGCAGTTCTTC
TRBJ1-6 TRBD1 - 16 TRBV5-4 CASSNLKGALNSPLHF TGTGCCAGCAGCAACCTCAAGGGGGCATTGAATTCACCCCTCCACTTT
TRBJ2-2 TRBD1 - 16 TRBV11-2 CASSLRQGERTGELFF TGTGCCAGCAGCTTACGACAGGGGGAGAGGACCGGGGAGCTGTTTTTT
TRBJ1-6 TRBD1 - 15 TRBV11-2 CASSLRTGYGSPLHF TGTGCCAGCAGCCTACGGACAGGGTATGGTTCACCCCTCCACTTT
TRBJ2-7 TRBD2 - 15 TRBV5-4 CASSLVLAGRYEQYF TGTGCCAGCAGCTTGGTCCTAGCGGGGAGGTACGAGCAGTACTTC
TRBJ1-1 TRBD1 - 15 TRBV7-9 CASSEEQGVGTEAFF TGTGCCAGCAGCGAAGAACAGGGGGTAGGGACTGAAGCTTTCTTT
TRBJ1-4 - - 14 TRBV6-5 CASILPGHNEKLFF TGTGCCAGCATACTGCCGGGACACAATGAAAAACTGTTTTTT
TRBJ2-7 TRBD2 - 14 TRBV18 CASSPGLAGGEQYF TGTGCCAGCTCACCGGGACTAGCGGGAGGCGAGCAGTACTTC
TRBJ1-4 TRBD1 - 14 TRBV2 CASSKTGGNEKLFF TGTGCCAGCAGTAAGACAGGGGGTAATGAAAAACTGTTTTTT
TRBJ2-7 - - 17 TRBV6-6 CASSPTGRQGGTYEQYF TGTGCCAGCAGTCCAACGGGGCGCCAGGGGGGTACCTACGAGCAGTACTTC
TRBJ2-7 TRBD1 - 14 TRBV4-2 CASSLGQGPYEQYF TGTGCCAGCAGCCTTGGACAGGGTCCATACGAGCAGTACTTC
TRBJ2-2 - - 17 TRBV5-3 CARSHALTGNFTGELFF TGTGCCAGAAGCCACGCCCTGACAGGTAACTTCACCGGGGAGCTGTTTTTT
TRBJ1-5 TRBD1 - 12 TRBV19 CATSRGNQPQHF TGTGCCACCTCCAGGGGGAATCAGCCCCAGCATTTT
TRBJ1-3 TRBD1 - 16 TRBV3-1/TRBV3-2 CASSQDRGASGNTIYF TGTGCCAGCAGCCAAGACAGGGGGGCCTCTGGAAACACCATATATTTT
TRBJ2-1 TRBD2 - 14 TRBV30 CAWGLAPLGNEQFF TGTGCCTGGGGACTAGCCCCATTGGGTAATGAGCAGTTCTTC
TRBJ2-1 TRBD2 - 14 TRBV7-3 CASSLVSGINEQFF TGTGCCAGCAGCTTAGTTAGCGGGATAAATGAGCAGTTCTTC
TRBJ2-7 TRBD1 - 14 TRBV5-4 CASSFRDRDNEQYF TGTGCCAGCAGCTTCCGGGACAGGGACAACGAGCAGTACTTC
TRBJ2-1 TRBD1 - 16 TRBV13 CASSLAPTGGYNEQFF TGTGCCAGCAGCTTAGCCCCGACAGGGGGTTACAATGAGCAGTTCTTC
TRBJ2-1 - - 16 TRBV30 CAWSAPYTEIYNEQFF TGTGCCTGGAGCGCCCCATATACTGAAATCTACAATGAGCAGTTCTTC
TRBJ1-1 - - 14 TRBV5-1 CASSVFAQNTEAFF TGCGCCAGCAGCGTTTTTGCGCAGAACACTGAAGCTTTCTTT
TRBJ1-3 TRBD1 - 13 TRBV28 CASTGTAGNTIYF TGTGCCAGCACCGGGACAGCAGGAAACACCATATATTTT
TRBJ1-1 - - 13 TRBV6-5 CASRSNGNTEAFF TGTGCCAGCAGATCAAACGGGAACACTGAAGCTTTCTTT
TRBJ1-4 - - 15 TRBV11-2 CASSFSGLRDEKLFF TGTGCCAGCAGCTTTAGCGGTTTACGGGATGAAAAACTGTTTTTT
TRBJ2-2 - - 10 TRBV2 CAVERGELFF TGTGCCGTAGAGAGGGGGGAGCTGTTTTTT
TRBJ2-6 - - 16 TRBV7-3 CATLLWGHSGANVLTF TGTGCCACCCTCTTATGGGGGCACTCTGGGGCCAACGTCCTGACTTTC
TRBJ1-6 TRBD1 - 15 TRBV5-4 CASSLTGSYNSPLHF TGTGCCAGCAGTTTGACAGGGTCCTATAATTCACCCCTCCACTTT
TRBJ1-1 - - 15 TRBV7-3 CASSPNRGGETEAFF TGTGCCAGCAGCCCCAACCGCGGGGGAGAGACTGAAGCTTTCTTT
TRBJ2-5 - once 16 TRBV19 CASSTRGSGGRETQYF TGTGCCAGTAGTACCCGGGGATCGGGGGGCCGAGAGACCCAGTACTTC
TRBJ2-7 - - 16 TRBV19 CASSPELDSTVGEQYF TGTGCCAGTAGTCCAGAACTAGACTCTACGGTTGGCGAGCAGTACTTC
TRBJ1-4 - - 17 TRBV4-2 CASSQVKLVATNEKLFF TGTGCCAGCAGCCAAGTTAAATTAGTTGCAACTAATGAAAAACTGTTTTTT
TRBJ1-2 TRBD1 - 16 TRBV28 CASSLSGGQGEYGYTF TGTGCCAGCAGTTTGAGCGGGGGACAGGGAGAATATGGCTACACCTTC
TRBJ2-5 - - 13 TRBV24-1 CATGSGAQETQYF TGTGCCACCGGGTCAGGGGCACAAGAGACCCAGTACTTC
TRBJ2-1 TRBD2 - 13 TRBV12-3/TRBV12-4 CASTPGGGTEQFF TGTGCCAGCACTCCTGGCGGGGGAACTGAGCAGTTCTTC
TRBJ1-1 TRBD1 once 16 TRBV10-3 CAISPKTGNMNTEAFF TGTGCCATCAGCCCAAAGACAGGGAACATGAACACTGAAGCTTTCTTT
TRBJ2-7 - - 13 TRBV2 CASSEAYADEQYF TGTGCCAGCAGTGAAGCATACGCGGACGAGCAGTACTTC
TRBJ2-7 TRBD1 - 15 TRBV4-1 CASSQDQNRGDEQYF TGCGCCAGCAGCCAAGATCAGAACAGGGGAGACGAGCAGTACTTC
TRBJ1-3 TRBD1 - 14 TRBV3-1/TRBV3-2 CASSQGDRVNTIYF TGTGCCAGCAGCCAAGGAGACAGGGTTAACACCATATATTTT
TRBJ2-1 TRBD1 - 14 TRBV7-9 CASSFWTGTNEQFF TGTGCCAGCAGCTTTTGGACAGGGACCAATGAGCAGTTCTTC
TRBJ1-4 TRBD1 - 15 TRBV2 CASRGQGDFREKLFF TGTGCCAGCAGGGGACAGGGGGATTTTCGAGAAAAACTGTTTTTT